A single sample gave rise to the 5 T cell receptor beta chains below, sequenced in a study of blood T cell repertoires in COVID-19. The method was immunoSEQ multiplex PCR; TCRdb's version includes in-frame clones alone and lacks a portion of them. The data show under 25,000 clones, roughly 85% seen once. Input material: peripheral blood. These receptors all stem from a man between 65 and 85 years old in a cohort sampled during active COVID-19.

The chain couples TRBV5-1 to TRBJ1-2, with 7 bases fitting TRBD1. The CDR3 contains 14 residues. Germline-derived CDR1 and CDR2 are SGHRS and YFSETQ. With V trimmed by 1 base and J by 4 bases, 4 bases remained unmatched. CDR3 DNA: TGCGCCAGCAGCTTGTCTGGGACAGCCTATGGCTACACCTTC. It codes for CASSLSGTAYGYTF.

J is TRBJ2-7 and V is TRBV6-4; tentative D call: TRBD2 (6 bases). With 8 bases removed from V and 4 bases from J, the gap between germline ends came to 18 bases. CDR3 length: 14 amino acids. The V gene's germline CDR1 is MRHNA and CDR2 SNTAGT. CDR3 nucleotides: TGTGCCAGCGGGGCGAGGAGGGAGGCGTACGAGCAGTACTTC. Encoded protein: CASGARREAYEQYF.

The chain carries TRBV9 and TRBJ1-5; TRBD1 might be the D (6 bases). The CDR3 has 15 residues. Germline CDR1 and CDR2: SGDLS and YYNGEE. V lost 3 bases, J lost 6 bases, and 16 bases lay in between. The CDR3 DNA reads as TGTGCCAGCAGCGCAGGGGCGTCGGGATCTCAGCCCCAGCATTTT. It specifies CASSAGASGSQPQHF. Using reference TRBV9 and TRBJ1-5 for the parts outside the CDR3, the full variable domain is DSGVTQTPKHLITATGQRVTLRCSPRSGDLSVYWYQQSLDQGLQFLIQYYNGEERAKGNILERFSAQQFPDLHSELNLSSLELGDSALYFCASSAGASGSQPQHFGDGTRLSIL.

This clone appeared a few times. The chain is built from TRBV11-2 and TRBJ2-2; 8 positions match TRBD1. This CDR3 has 16 residues. Germline lookup yields CDR1 SGHAT and CDR2 FQNNGV. Losses at the gene ends were 6 bases for V and 0 bases for J; bases not matched to a gene: 6. As DNA, the CDR3 is TGTGCCAGCAGTCGATCAGGGGGCTCGAACACCGGGGAGCTGTTTTTT. It codes for CASSRSGGSNTGELFF.

The CDR3 region is CASSSYRLTDTQYF. The CDR3 nucleotides read TGTGCCAGCAGCTCGTACAGGTTAACAGATACGCAGTATTTT. The chain joins TRBV11-2 to TRBJ2-3, with D tentatively TRBD1 (5 bases). With 4 bases removed from V and 3 bases from J, the gap between germline ends came to 11 bases. The germline V gene encodes CDR1 SGHAT and CDR2 FQNNGV. This CDR3 spans 14 amino acids.